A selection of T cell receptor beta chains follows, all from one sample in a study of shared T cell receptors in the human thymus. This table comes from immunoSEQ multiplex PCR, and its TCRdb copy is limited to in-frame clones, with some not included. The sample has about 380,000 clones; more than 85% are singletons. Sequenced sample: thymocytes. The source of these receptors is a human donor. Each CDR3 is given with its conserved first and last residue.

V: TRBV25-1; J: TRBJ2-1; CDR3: CASGLLTSGSESYNEQFF
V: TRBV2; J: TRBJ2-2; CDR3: CATDSDRVSGELFF
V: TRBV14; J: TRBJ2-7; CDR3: CASIKGGF
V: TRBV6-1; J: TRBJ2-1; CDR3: CASPGTAYNEQFF
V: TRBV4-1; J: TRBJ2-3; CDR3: CASSPPGQGWTDTQYF
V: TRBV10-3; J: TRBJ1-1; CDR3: CAISPKDRGANADTEAFF
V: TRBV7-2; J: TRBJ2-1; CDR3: CASSLAGAPNEQFF
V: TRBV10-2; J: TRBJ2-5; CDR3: CASSEGLAGGTQETQYF
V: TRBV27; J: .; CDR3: CASSLLGIDRGRYEQYF
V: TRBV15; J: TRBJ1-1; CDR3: CATRASGGLAFF
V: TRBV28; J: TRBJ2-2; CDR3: CASSLSPASLRHTGELFF
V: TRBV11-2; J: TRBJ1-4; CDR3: CASSLDKVQDVSREKLFF
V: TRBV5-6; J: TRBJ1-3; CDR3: CASSLTWAGNSGNTIYF
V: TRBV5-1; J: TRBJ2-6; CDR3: CASSLSPFNVLTF
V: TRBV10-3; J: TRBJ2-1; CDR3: CAISDWGSYNEQFF
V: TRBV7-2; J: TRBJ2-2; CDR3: CASSSKPGRRGELFF
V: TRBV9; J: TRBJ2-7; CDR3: CASSVAQGYLYEQYF
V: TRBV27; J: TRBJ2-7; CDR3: CATGVTVRPTPSYEQYF
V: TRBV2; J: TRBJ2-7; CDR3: CASSVGQGSHEQYF
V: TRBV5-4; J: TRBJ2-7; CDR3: CASSGQDYEQYF
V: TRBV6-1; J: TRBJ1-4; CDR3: CASSQVGGEKLFF
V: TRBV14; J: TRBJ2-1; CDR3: CASSQFGGSRPHEQFF
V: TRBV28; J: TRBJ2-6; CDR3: CASSILGGLSSGANVLTF
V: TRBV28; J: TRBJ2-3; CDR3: CASSLTPSTDTQYF
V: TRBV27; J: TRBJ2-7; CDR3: CASSLSIWLAGVISYEQYF
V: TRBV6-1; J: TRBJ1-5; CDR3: CASSVLGLGGNQPQHF
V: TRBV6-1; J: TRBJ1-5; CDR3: CASSERDRGNQPQHF
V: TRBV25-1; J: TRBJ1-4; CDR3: CASSVNSANGKLFF
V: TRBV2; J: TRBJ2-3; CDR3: CASNPWTSGREGPTDTQYF
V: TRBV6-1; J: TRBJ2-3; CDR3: CASKRLAGVRDTQYF
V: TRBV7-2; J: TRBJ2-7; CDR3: CASSSTTGGPGEQYF
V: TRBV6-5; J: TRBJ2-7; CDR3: CASRFYEQYF
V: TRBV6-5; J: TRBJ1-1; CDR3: CASTLLGSGNTEAFF
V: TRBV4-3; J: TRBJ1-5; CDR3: CASSQEKGGEFQSQGQPQHF
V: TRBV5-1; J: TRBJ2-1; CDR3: CASTLREWGHNEQFF
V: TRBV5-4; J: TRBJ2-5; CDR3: CASSLWGQGFRETQYF
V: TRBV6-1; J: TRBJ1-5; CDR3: CASRIKYRSNQPQHF
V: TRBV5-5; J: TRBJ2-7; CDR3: CASSPMGSGPSYEQYF
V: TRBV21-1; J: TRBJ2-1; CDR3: CASSTRGGPYNEQFF
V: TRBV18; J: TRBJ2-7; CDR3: CASSLDRGLDEQYF
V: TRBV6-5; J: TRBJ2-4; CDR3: CASSWVGKNIQYF
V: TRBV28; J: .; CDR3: CASIDRTGFRYEQYF
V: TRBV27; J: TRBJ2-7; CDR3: CASSAQGLGRWSYEQYF
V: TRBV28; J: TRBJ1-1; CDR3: CASKPGDTEAFF
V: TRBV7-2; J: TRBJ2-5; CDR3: CASSLTRGETQYF
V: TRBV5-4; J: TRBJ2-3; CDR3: CASSLYSSTDTQYF
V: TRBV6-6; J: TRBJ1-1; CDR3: CASSPKGRNTEAFF
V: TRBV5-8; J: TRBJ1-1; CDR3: CASSLVGFAGDAFF
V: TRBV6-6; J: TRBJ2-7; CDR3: CASSYEGYEQYF
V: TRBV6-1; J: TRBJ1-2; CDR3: CASSEPRDRGGGYTF
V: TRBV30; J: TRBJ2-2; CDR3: CAWKPIAGEAGELFF
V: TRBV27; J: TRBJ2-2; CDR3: CASGGRGVYTGELFF
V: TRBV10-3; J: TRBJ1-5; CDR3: CAISESMDRERNQPQHF
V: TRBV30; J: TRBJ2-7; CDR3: CAGQTGKPYEQYF